The clone carrying this T cell receptor beta chain came up a few times. These data come from a study of T-cell memory formation after mild COVID-19. TCRdb ran MiXCR on the 5' RACE reads and lists one entry per CDR3 protein. The sample consists of approximately 340,000 distinct CDR3 sequences, around 13% of them appearing once. This receptor was obtained from a man between 18 and 29 years old who had mild COVID-19 (a few samples of this study predate the infection). Cell type and time point are not known. The sequencing sample was made of PBMCs or a T cell subset sorted from them (not recorded which).

CDR3: CASRSGGTDTQYF. The DNA for the CDR3 is TGTGCCAGCCGGAGCGGGGGCACAGATACGCAGTATTTT. J is TRBJ2-3 and V is TRBV6-2 or TRBV6-3; 7 positions agree with TRBD2. The trim removed 8 bases at V and 1 base at J, leaving 3 bases unmatched. The CDR3 has 13 residues. The germline V gene has CDR1 MNHEY and CDR2 SVGEGT.